What follows are 8 T cell receptor beta chains derived from one specimen sequenced in a study of cytomegalovirus exposure and HLA in healthy donors. The PCR contained 60 Vbeta and 13 Jbeta primers. Profiling relied on immunoSEQ multiplex PCR, and the TCRdb table lists in-frame clones only, not all of them. The sample records fewer than 130,000 clones, about 70% being singletons. The sequencing input was PBMCs. The receptors were gathered from a man in his forties or fifties in good health and CMV-seropositive.

This chain connects TRBV5-4 to TRBJ1-2; D ambiguous. V lost 4 bases and J lost 1, with 8 bases in between. Germline-derived CDR1 and CDR2 are SGHNT and YYREEE (reference sequence). The CDR3 runs to 13 residues. Written as DNA, the CDR3 is TGTGCCAGCAGCGCGCGGGATAACTATGGCTACACCTTC. This codes for CASSARDNYGYTF.

CDR3 residues: CASSSPGQGFDEQYF. CDR3 nucleotide sequence: TGTGCCAGCTCGAGTCCGGGACAGGGGTTTGACGAGCAGTACTTC. V is TRBV18 and J is TRBJ2-7; TRBD1 agrees at 10 bases. CDR1 is KGHSH, CDR2 LQKENI, per germline. This CDR3 has 15 residues. J gave up 5 bases and V 6 bases, and 10 bases lay outside the gene matches.

The genes are TRBV10-1 and TRBJ1-2; 9 nucleotides align to TRBD1. The CDR3 consists of 17 residues. The junction had 10 bases not matched to a gene; V was cut back by 2 bases and J by 3 bases. Germline V CDR1 and CDR2: WNHNN, SYGVQD (reference sequence). The DNA of the CDR3 is TGCGCCAGCAGTGAGATCTGGACAGGGGTTCTAGACTATGGCTACACCTTC. Translating it yields CASSEIWTGVLDYGYTF.

This clone has a single count. CDR3 loop: CSVDRGYTGELFF. In DNA form, the CDR3 reads TGCAGCGTTGACAGGGGTTACACCGGGGAGCTGTTTTTT. V gene TRBV29-1 combines with J gene TRBJ2-2; possible D gene TRBD1, 6 bases. This CDR3 has 13 residues. V gave up 3 bases and J gave up 3 bases, with 8 bases separating them. Germline loops: CDR1 SQVTM, CDR2 ANQGSEA.

The rearrangement uses TRBV5-1 and TRBJ2-5; 8 bases are a match to TRBD2. V dropped 2 bases and J dropped 5; count of bases not matched to a gene: 8. The CDR3 is made up of 15 amino acids. The V gene's germline CDR1 is SGHRS and CDR2 YFSETQ. The CDR3 sequence: CASSFGGATGETQYF. In nucleotides, the CDR3 is TGCGCCAGCAGCTTCGGGGGGGCCACGGGGGAGACCCAGTACTTC.

This chain links TRBV18 with TRBJ2-3, with 7 bases identical to TRBD1. Germline trimming cut 3 bases from V and 0 bases from J; bases unmatched to any gene: 6. This CDR3 has 16 residues. CDR1 KGHSH and CDR2 LQKENI come from the germline V gene. The chain's CDR3 is CASSPLPTGSTDTQYF. The CDR3 DNA sequence: TGTGCCAGCTCACCGCTTCCGACAGGGAGCACAGATACGCAGTATTTT.

The chain has TRBV9 and TRBJ1-2; TRBD1 is a possible D gene (5 bases). V dropped 5 bases and J dropped 3 bases, with 14 bases sitting between them. CDR1 SGDLS and CDR2 YYNGEE come from the germline V gene. The CDR3 has 14 residues. CDR3 protein: CASSRDSNYYGYTF. CDR3 DNA: TGTGCCAGCAGTCGTGACAGTAATTACTATGGCTACACCTTC.

This sequence joins TRBV7-3 and TRBJ2-5, with TRBD2 matching 8 bases. There are 16 residues in the CDR3. V gave up 5 bases and J gave up 5 bases; unmatched junction bases: 13. Germline CDR1 is SGHTA and CDR2 is FQGTGA. In DNA, the CDR3 is TGTGCCAGCAGCCCTAGCTACGGGGGGGCGGGGGAGACCCAGTACTTC. This translates into CASSPSYGGAGETQYF.